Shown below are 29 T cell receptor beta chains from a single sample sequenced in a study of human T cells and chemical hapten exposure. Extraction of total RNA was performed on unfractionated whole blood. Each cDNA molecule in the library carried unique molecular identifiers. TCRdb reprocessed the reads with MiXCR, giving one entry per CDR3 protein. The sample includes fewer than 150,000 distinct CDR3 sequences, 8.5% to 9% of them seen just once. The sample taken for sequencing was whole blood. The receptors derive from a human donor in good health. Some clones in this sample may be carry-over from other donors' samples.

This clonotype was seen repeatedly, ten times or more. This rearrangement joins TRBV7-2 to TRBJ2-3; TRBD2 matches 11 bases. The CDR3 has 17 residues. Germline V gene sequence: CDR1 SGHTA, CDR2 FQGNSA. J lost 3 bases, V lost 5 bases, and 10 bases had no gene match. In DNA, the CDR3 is TGTGCCAGCAGCGGAACAGGGACTAGCGGAATTACAGATACGCAGTATTTT. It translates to CASSGTGTSGITDTQYF.

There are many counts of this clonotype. Here the CDR3 DNA reads TGTGCCAGCAGCCAAGATCGGAGGACTCAATGGGGCTACACCTTC. Its protein is CASSQDRRTQWGYTF. V gene TRBV3-1 combines with J gene TRBJ1-2; D ambiguous. CDR1 is LGHDT, CDR2 YNNKEL, per germline (reference sequence). This CDR3 is built from 15 residues. V dropped 0 bases and J dropped 8 bases, with 16 bases sitting between them.

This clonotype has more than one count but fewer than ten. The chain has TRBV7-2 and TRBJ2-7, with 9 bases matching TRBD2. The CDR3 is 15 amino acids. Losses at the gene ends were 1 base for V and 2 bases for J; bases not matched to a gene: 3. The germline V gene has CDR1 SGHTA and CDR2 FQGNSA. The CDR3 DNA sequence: TGTGCCAGCAGCTTAGTAAGACTAGCGGCCTACGAGCAGTACTTC. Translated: CASSLVRLAAYEQYF.

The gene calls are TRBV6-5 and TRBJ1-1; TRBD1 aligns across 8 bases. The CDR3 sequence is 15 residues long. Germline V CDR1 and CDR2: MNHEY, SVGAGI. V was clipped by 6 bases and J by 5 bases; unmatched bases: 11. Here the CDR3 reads CASSPGTGVWTEAFF. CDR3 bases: TGTGCCAGCAGCCCCGGGACAGGAGTTTGGACTGAAGCTTTCTTT.

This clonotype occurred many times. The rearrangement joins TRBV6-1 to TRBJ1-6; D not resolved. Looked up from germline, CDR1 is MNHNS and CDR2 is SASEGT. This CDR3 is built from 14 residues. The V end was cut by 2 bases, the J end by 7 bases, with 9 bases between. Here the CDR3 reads CASSERQRNSPLHF. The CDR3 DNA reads TGTGCCAGCAGTGAACGGCAGAGGAATTCACCCCTCCACTTT.

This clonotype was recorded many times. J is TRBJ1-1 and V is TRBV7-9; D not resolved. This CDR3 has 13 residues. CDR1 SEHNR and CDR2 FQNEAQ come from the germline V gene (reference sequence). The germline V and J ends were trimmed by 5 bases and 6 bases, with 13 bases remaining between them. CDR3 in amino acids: CASSRGLAAEAFF. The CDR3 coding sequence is TGTGCCAGCAGCCGGGGTCTAGCGGCTGAAGCTTTCTTT.

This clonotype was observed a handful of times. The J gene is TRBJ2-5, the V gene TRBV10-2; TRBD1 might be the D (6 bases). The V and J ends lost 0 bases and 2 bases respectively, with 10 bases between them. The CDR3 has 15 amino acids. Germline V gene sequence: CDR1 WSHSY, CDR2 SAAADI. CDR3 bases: TGCGCCAGCAGTGAGTCCCGGACAGCGCAAGAGACCCAGTACTTC. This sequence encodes CASSESRTAQETQYF.

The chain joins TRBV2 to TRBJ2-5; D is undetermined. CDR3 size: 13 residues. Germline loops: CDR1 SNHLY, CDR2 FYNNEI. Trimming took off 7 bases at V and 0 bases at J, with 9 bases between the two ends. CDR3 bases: TGTGCCAGCATACTTACGTACCAAGAGACCCAGTACTTC. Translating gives CASILTYQETQYF.

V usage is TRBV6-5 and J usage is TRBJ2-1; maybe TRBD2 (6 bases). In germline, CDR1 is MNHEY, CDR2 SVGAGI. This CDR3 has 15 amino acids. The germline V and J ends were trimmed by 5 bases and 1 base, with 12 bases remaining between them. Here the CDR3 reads CASSAGGGSYNEQFF. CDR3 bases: TGTGCCAGCAGTGCCGGGGGTGGGTCCTACAATGAGCAGTTCTTC.

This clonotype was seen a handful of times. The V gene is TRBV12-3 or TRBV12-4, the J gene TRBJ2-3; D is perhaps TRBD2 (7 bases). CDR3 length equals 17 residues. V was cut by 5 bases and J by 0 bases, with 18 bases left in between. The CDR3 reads CASSPPSGGTSTDTQYF. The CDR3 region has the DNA TGTGCCAGCAGTCCCCCTTCGGGGGGCACTAGCACAGATACGCAGTATTTT.

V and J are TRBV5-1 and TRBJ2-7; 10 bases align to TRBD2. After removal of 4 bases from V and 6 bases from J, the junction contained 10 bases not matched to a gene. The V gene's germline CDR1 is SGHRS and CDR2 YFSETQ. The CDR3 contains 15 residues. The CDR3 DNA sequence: TGCGCCAGCAGCCTACTAGCGGGGTCTAAGGCCGAGCAGTACTTC. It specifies CASSLLAGSKAEQYF.

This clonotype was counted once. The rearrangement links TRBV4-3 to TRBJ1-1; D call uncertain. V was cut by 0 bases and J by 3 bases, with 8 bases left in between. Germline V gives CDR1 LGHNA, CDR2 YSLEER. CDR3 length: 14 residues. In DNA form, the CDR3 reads TGCGCCAGCAGCCAAGATTGGAGGGACACTGAAGCTTTCTTT. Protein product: CASSQDWRDTEAFF.

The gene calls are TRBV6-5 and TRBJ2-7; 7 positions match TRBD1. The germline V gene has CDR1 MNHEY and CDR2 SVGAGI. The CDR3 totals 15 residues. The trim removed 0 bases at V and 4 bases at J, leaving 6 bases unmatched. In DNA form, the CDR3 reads TGTGCCAGCAGTTACTCGATCCAGGGGGTGTACGAGCAGTACTTC. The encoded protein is CASSYSIQGVYEQYF.

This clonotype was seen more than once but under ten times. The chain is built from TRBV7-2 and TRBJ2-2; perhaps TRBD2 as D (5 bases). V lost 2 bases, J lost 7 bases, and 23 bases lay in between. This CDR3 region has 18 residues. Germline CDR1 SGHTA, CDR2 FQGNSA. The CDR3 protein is CASSLRVPARVRGGELFF. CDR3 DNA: TGTGCCAGCAGCTTAAGAGTCCCCGCCCGGGTTCGGGGCGGGGAGCTGTTTTTT.

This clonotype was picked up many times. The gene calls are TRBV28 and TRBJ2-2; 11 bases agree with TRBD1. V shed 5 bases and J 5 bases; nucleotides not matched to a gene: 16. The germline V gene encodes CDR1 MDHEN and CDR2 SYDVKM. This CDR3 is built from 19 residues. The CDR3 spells CASSTTGYAGQGVTGELFF. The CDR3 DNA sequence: TGTGCCAGCAGTACTACGGGGTACGCGGGACAGGGGGTTACCGGGGAGCTGTTTTTT.

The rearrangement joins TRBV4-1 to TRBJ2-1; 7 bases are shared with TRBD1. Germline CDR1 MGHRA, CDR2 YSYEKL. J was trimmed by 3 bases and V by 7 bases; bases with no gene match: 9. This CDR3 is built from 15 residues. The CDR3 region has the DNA TGCGCCAGCACTTTCCGGGACAGCCTCTACAATGAGCAGTTCTTC. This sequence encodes CASTFRDSLYNEQFF.

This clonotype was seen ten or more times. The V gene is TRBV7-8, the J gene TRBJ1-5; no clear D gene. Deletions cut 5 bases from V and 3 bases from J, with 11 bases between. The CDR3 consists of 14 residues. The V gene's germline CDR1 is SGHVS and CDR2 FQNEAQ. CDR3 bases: TGTGCCAGCAGCCTAGGAGGTAACAATCAGCCCCAGCATTTT. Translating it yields CASSLGGNNQPQHF.

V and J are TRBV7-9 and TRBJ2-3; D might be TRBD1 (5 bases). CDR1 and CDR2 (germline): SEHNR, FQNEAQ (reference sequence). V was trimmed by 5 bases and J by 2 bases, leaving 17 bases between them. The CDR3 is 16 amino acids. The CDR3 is CASSPQGSTHTDTQYF. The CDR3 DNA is TGTGCCAGCAGCCCGCAGGGTTCCACACACACAGATACGCAGTATTTT.

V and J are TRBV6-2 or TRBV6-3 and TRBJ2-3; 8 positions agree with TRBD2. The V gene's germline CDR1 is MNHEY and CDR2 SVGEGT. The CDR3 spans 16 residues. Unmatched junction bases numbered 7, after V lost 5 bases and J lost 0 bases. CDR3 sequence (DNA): TGTGCCAGCAGTCAGCGGGGGCCAGGGAGCACAGATACGCAGTATTTT. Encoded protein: CASSQRGPGSTDTQYF.

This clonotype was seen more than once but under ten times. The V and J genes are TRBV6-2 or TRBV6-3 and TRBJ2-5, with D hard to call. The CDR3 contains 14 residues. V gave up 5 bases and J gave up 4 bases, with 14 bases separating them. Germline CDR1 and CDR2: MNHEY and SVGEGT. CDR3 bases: TGTGCCAGCAGTCCGACCCTGCTCGGAGAGACCCAGTACTTC. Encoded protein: CASSPTLLGETQYF.

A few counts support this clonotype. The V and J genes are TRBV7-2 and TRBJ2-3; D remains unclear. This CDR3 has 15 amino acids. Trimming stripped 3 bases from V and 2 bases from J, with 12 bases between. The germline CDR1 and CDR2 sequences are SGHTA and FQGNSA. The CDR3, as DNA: TGTGCCAGCAGCTTCACCGGTGCGGTCACAGATACGCAGTATTTT. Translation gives CASSFTGAVTDTQYF.

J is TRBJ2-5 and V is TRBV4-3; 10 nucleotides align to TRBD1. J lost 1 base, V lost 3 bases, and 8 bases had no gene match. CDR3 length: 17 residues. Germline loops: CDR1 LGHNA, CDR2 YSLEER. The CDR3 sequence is CASSHGTGASAQETQYF. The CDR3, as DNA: TGCGCCAGCAGCCACGGGACAGGGGCGTCCGCCCAAGAGACCCAGTACTTC.

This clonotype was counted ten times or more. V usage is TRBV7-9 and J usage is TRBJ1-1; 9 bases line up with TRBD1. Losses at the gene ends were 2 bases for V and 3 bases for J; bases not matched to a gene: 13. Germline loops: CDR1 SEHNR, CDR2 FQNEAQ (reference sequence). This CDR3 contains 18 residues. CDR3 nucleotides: TGTGCCAGCAGCTTACCCTCCACAGGGGGCAAGGCGTACACTGAAGCTTTCTTT. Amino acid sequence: CASSLPSTGGKAYTEAFF.

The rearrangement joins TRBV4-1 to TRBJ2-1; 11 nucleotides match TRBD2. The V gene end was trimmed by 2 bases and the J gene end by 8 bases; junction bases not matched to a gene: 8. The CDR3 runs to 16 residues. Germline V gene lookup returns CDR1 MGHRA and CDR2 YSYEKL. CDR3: CASSQPTSGSLHEQFF. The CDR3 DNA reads TGCGCCAGCAGCCAACCCACTAGCGGGAGCCTTCATGAGCAGTTCTTC.

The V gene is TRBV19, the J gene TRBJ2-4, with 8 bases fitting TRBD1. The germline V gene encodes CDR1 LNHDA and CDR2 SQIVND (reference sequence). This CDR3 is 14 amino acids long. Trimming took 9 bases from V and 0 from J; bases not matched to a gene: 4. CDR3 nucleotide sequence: TGTGCCAGCCAGACAGGGGTAGCCAAAAACATTCAGTACTTC. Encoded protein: CASQTGVAKNIQYF.

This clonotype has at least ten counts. CDR3 region: CASRDSGGYTF. The CDR3 nucleotides read TGTGCCAGCAGGGACAGCGGTGGCTACACCTTC. This chain joins TRBV6-2 or TRBV6-3 and TRBJ1-2; maybe TRBD1 (6 bases). Germline V CDR1 and CDR2: MNHEY, SVGEGT. V lost 6 bases to trimming and J lost 7 bases, with 9 bases between them. The CDR3 runs 11 residues.

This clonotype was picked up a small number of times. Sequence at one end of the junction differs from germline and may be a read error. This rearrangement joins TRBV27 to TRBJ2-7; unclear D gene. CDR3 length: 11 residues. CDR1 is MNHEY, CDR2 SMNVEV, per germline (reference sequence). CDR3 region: CASNTPSPACF. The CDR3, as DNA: TGTGCCAGCAACACCCCGAGTCCAGCGTGCTTC.

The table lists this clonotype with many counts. CDR3 nucleotide sequence: TGTGCCAGCAGTTTAAGGACAGCCGCTAACTATGGCTACACCTTC. It is translated as CASSLRTAANYGYTF. The V gene is TRBV27, the J gene TRBJ1-2, with a tentative D call TRBD1 (6 bases). This CDR3 is 15 amino acids long. CDR1 is MNHEY, CDR2 SMNVEV, per germline (reference sequence). The V and J ends lost 2 bases and 0 bases respectively, with 10 bases between them.

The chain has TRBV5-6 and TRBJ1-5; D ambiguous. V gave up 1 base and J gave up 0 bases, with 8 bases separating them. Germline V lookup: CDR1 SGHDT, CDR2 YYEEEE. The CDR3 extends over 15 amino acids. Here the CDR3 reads CASSLRRGSNQPQHF. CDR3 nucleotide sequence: TGTGCCAGCAGCTTGAGACGTGGTAGCAATCAGCCCCAGCATTTT.